This record covers a single T cell receptor beta chain. The data derive from a study of shared T cell receptors in the human thymus. Repertoires were generated with immunoSEQ multiplex PCR, while TCRdb's copy carries only in-frame clones and drops some. The repertoire holds fewer than 700,000 clones, with approximately 90% as singletons. Germline loops: CDR1 LNHDA, CDR2 SQIVND (reference sequence). The CDR3 covers 14 residues. The V end lost 0 bases, the J end lost 6 bases, and 11 bases lay between the germline ends. The same data also contributed to another study, on human thymus T cells. This second report adds: Corrective cardiac operations yielded the resected thymus tissue. Biased V and J segment usage appeared in thymus and peripheral blood. Related research described strongly overlapping thymic repertoires in unrelated people.

This chain uses TRBV19 with TRBJ2-5; TRBD2 is a possible D gene (5 bases). The sequenced material came from thymocytes. The sequence derives from a boy younger than two with a congenital heart defect. In DNA form, the CDR3 reads TGTGCCAGTAGTATAGACGGGAACCCAAAGACCCAGTACTTC. Its translation is CASSIDGNPKTQYF.